This is a list of T cell receptor beta chains from one sample in a study of shared clonotypes between healthy human individuals. Clones were sequenced by immunoSEQ multiplex PCR, and TCRdb holds only the in-frame ones, with some missing. This sample carries approximately 470,000 clones, about 85% of them seen once, and the ten largest clones take roughly 13%. The sample consisted of PBMCs. The receptors shown here come from a woman between 35 and 50 years old in good health. Some clones in this sample may be carry-over from other donors' samples. CDR3s include the opening cysteine and the closing phenylalanine or tryptophan. The D gene is left open where the match is weak. Clone sizes are given selectively: once, few, many, or a class where the clone is expanded.

V gene	D gene	clone size	J gene	CDR3 DNA	CDR3 protein
TRBV19	TRBD1	NA	TRBJ1-4	TGTGCCAGTAGTGCTCAGGGGGCGGCTAATGAAAAACTGTTTTTT	CASSAQGAANEKLFF
TRBV27	TRBD2	few	TRBJ2-7	TGTGCCACACCCGGGGCTAGCGGGAGGTCCTACGAGCAGTACTTC	CATPGASGRSYEQYF
TRBV21-1	NA	NA	TRBJ1-5	TGTGCCAGCACCCTCCACAGGACAGAATGGAATCAGCCCCAGCATTTT	CASTLHRTEWNQPQHF
TRBV11-2	NA	NA	TRBJ2-7	TGTGCCAGCAGCTTAGGGAGGGTCGAGCAGTACTTC	CASSLGRVEQYF
TRBV7-2	NA	NA	TRBJ2-7	TGTGCCAGCAGCTTAGAACAGGGAGGGGGCCTCGAGCAGTACTTC	CASSLEQGGGLEQYF
TRBV18	TRBD1	NA	TRBJ2-7	TGTGCCAGCTCACCACCGGGGACAGGGGGTTACGAGCAGTACTTC	CASSPPGTGGYEQYF
TRBV7-7	NA	NA	TRBJ2-2	TGTGCCAGCAGCCGGGCATCGCGCACCGGGGAGCTGTTTTTT	CASSRASRTGELFF
TRBV6-5	NA	NA	TRBJ2-2	TGTGCCAGCAGTACCCCGACAGGGAACACCGGGGAGCTGTTTTTT	CASSTPTGNTGELFF
TRBV27	TRBD2	NA	TRBJ2-7	TGTGCCAGCAGTTATCGGGGGGGACTAGCGGCTGGCTCCTACGAGCAGTACTTC	CASSYRGGLAAGSYEQYF
TRBV29-1	TRBD2	few	TRBJ2-3	TGCAGCGTTGGTTTAGCGGGAGGGGTCACAGATACGCAGTATTTT	CSVGLAGGVTDTQYF
TRBV4-1	NA	NA	TRBJ2-3	TGCGCCAGCAGCCAAGAACCGCCGGGGTTTATCACCACAGATACGCAGTATTTT	CASSQEPPGFITTDTQYF
TRBV6-5	NA	NA	TRBJ1-5	TGTGCCAGCAAGGGGGAGTTAAATCAGCCCCAGCATTTT	CASKGELNQPQHF
TRBV4-3	NA	NA	TRBJ1-2	TGCGCCAGCAGCCAAGACAGGGGAGTTCGGGTTGTGGACTATGGCTACACCTTC	CASSQDRGVRVVDYGYTF
TRBV7-9	NA	NA	TRBJ1-2	TGTGCCAGCAGCCCTACAGCCGCCGGTTATGGCTACACCTTC	CASSPTAAGYGYTF
TRBV28	NA	NA	TRBJ2-5	TGTGCCAGCAGTTACCCCTGGGGGCGAGAAGTAGAGACCCAGTACTTC	CASSYPWGREVETQYF
TRBV28	NA	NA	TRBJ1-1	TGTGCCAGCAGTCCCCGAGGACCGAGGCTTGGCGCTTTCTTT	CASSPRGPRLGAFF
TRBV5-1	NA	few	TRBJ2-2	TGCGCCAGCAGCAGTTCGGGGATGATGAACACCGGGGAGCTGTTTTTT	CASSSSGMMNTGELFF
TRBV5-1	NA	once	TRBJ1-3	TGCGCCAGCAGCCCGGGACATCGAAACACCATATATTTT	CASSPGHRNTIYF
TRBV28	NA	NA	TRBJ2-7	TGTGCCAGCAGGTCCCAGGACGCGTCGGACGAGCAGTACTTC	CASRSQDASDEQYF
TRBV7-9	NA	NA	TRBJ2-3	TGTGCCAGCAGCGCCTCAAGAGGTGCTGATACGCAGTATTTT	CASSASRGADTQYF
TRBV18	NA	many	TRBJ1-2	TGTGCCAGCTCACCGGACAGTACTAACTATGGCTACACCTTC	CASSPDSTNYGYTF
TRBV2	TRBD1	NA	TRBJ2-7	TGTGCCAGCAGTGAAGGCGGACAGGGGTTCATTCGAGGGCAGTACTTC	CASSEGGQGFIRGQYF
TRBV7-9	NA	NA	TRBJ2-7	TGTGCCAGCAGCTTGGGAGACTACACCTACGAGCAGTACTTC	CASSLGDYTYEQYF
TRBV10-3	NA	NA	TRBJ2-7	TGTGCCATCAGTGACAGGGTGGGGACCTACGAGCAGTACTTC	CAISDRVGTYEQYF
TRBV7-9	NA	many	TRBJ1-4	TGTGCCAGCAGCTTATTCCGGGGATTCTCCTTGCAGGCTAATGAAAAACTGTTTTTT	CASSLFRGFSLQANEKLFF
TRBV7-2	NA	NA	TRBJ1-4	TGTGCCAGCAGCTTAGCCGACAGAGAAAAACTGTTTTTT	CASSLADREKLFF
TRBV6-9	NA	NA	TRBJ2-5	TGTGCCAGCAGCCCTCAGCCCCAGGAGACCCAGTACTTC	CASSPQPQETQYF
TRBV7-2	TRBD1	NA	TRBJ2-1	TGTGCCAGCAGCCGGAATGGACAGGCTTACAATGAGCAGTTCTTC	CASSRNGQAYNEQFF
TRBV28	TRBD1	NA	TRBJ1-1	TGTGCCAGCAGTTCCACAGGGGCTCTGAACACTGAAGCTTTCTTT	CASSSTGALNTEAFF
TRBV2	TRBD1	few	TRBJ2-1	TGTGCCAGCAGTGAAGCGCTCCGACAGGGGTTACGGTTCTTC	CASSEALRQGLRFF
TRBV28	TRBD2	NA	TRBJ2-3	TGTGCCAGCCATAGACTAGCGACAGGCACAGATACGCAGTATTTT	CASHRLATGTDTQYF
TRBV11-2	NA	NA	TRBJ1-4	TGTGCCAGCAGCTTGGGTCTCGGGGAAAAACTGTTTTTT	CASSLGLGEKLFF
TRBV5-8	NA	NA	TRBJ1-2	TGTGCCAGCAGCTTTCCGGGTAGGGCTTTTGGCTACACCTTC	CASSFPGRAFGYTF
TRBV10-3	TRBD2	NA	TRBJ2-3	TGTGCCATCAGTGAGCTCGCGGGAGGCAACACAGATACGCAGTATTTT	CAISELAGGNTDTQYF
TRBV5-1	TRBD1	NA	TRBJ2-2	TGCGCCAGCAGCCCTTCCGGGACAGGGTTCGGGGAGCTGTTTTTT	CASSPSGTGFGELFF
TRBV6-1	TRBD2	NA	TRBJ2-7	TGTGCCAGCAGATATAGCGGGAGCTACGAGCAGTACTTC	CASRYSGSYEQYF
TRBV10-1	NA	NA	TRBJ2-2	TGCGCCAGCAGCGGTCACAACACCGGGGAGCTGTTTTTT	CASSGHNTGELFF
TRBV4-1	NA	NA	TRBJ1-2	TGCGCCAGCAGCCAAATACAGGGTAACCATTTCGGCTACACCTTC	CASSQIQGNHFGYTF
TRBV7-6	NA	NA	TRBJ2-2	TGTGCCAGCAGCTTAGTAGGGGTAACGCTTTATAACACCGGGGAGCTGTTTTTT	CASSLVGVTLYNTGELFF
TRBV5-1	NA	NA	TRBJ1-2	TGCGCCAGCAGCTTCTTGATGGCGGACGTATCGGGTGGCTACACCTTC	CASSFLMADVSGGYTF
TRBV5-1	NA	once	TRBJ1-4	TGCGCCAGCAGCTTGGGATCAAATGAAAAACTGTTTTTT	CASSLGSNEKLFF
TRBV27	TRBD1	NA	TRBJ2-3	TGTGCCAGCAGCTTACAGGGGGTAGGCCCAGATACGCAGTATTTT	CASSLQGVGPDTQYF
TRBV4-1	NA	once	TRBJ2-5	TGCGCCAGCAGCCAACCCATCGTAAGGGAGACCCAGTACTTC	CASSQPIVRETQYF
TRBV7-2	TRBD1	NA	TRBJ1-5	TGTGCCAGCAGCTTTCACCTTTACAGGGGACAGCCCCAGCATTTT	CASSFHLYRGQPQHF
TRBV5-1	NA	once	TRBJ1-1	TGCGCCAGCAGCTTGGCCGGGGGTGGCACTGAAGCTTTCTTT	CASSLAGGGTEAFF
TRBV5-6	TRBD1	NA	TRBJ1-3	TGTGCCAGCAGCTGGGGGGACAGACGCTCTGGAAACACCATATATTTT	CASSWGDRRSGNTIYF
TRBV7-3	TRBD2	NA	TRBJ2-2	TGTGCCAGCAGCCTGACTAGCGGGAGGGCCGGGGAGCTGTTTTTT	CASSLTSGRAGELFF
TRBV11-2	NA	NA	TRBJ2-5	TGTGCCAGCAGCTTCGCACCGCAAGAGACCCAGTACTTC	CASSFAPQETQYF
TRBV9	NA	NA	TRBJ1-1	TGTGCCAGCAGCGTAGCTGTCTCAACAGAAGCTTTCTTT	CASSVAVSTEAFF
TRBV7-9	NA	NA	TRBJ2-5	TGTGCCAGCACCCTTCTCGGGGGCCAAGAGACCCAGTACTTC	CASTLLGGQETQYF
TRBV6-1	TRBD1	NA	TRBJ2-7	TGCGCGAGCAGTTTTGAGGGACAGGGATCCTACGAGCAGTACTTC	CASSFEGQGSYEQYF
TRBV30	TRBD1	many	TRBJ2-7	TGTGCCTGGAGGGACAGGGTCTCCTACGAGCAGTACTTC	CAWRDRVSYEQYF
TRBV10-2	TRBD2	NA	TRBJ2-1	TGCGCCAGCAGAAGCGGGGGCTCCTACAATGAGCAGTTCTTC	CASRSGGSYNEQFF
TRBV27	TRBD2	NA	TRBJ2-5	TGTGCCAGCAGTTTAGGAGGCCGGGGGGGTCAAGAGACCCAGTACTTC	CASSLGGRGGQETQYF
TRBV28	TRBD1	NA	TRBJ1-1	TGTGCCAGCAGTGCTACAGGGGCCATGAACACTGAAGCTTTCTTT	CASSATGAMNTEAFF
TRBV5-8	NA	NA	TRBJ1-5	TGTGCCAGCAGCTTGGTAAAGGGCCAGCCCCAGCATTTT	CASSLVKGQPQHF
TRBV28	TRBD1	once	TRBJ1-4	TGTGCCAGCAGTCCGCGGGACAGGATTAATGAAAAACTGTTTTTT	CASSPRDRINEKLFF
TRBV5-5	NA	NA	TRBJ1-4	TGTGCCAGCAGCTTGAGATCTACCCAAGAAAAACTGTTTTTT	CASSLRSTQEKLFF
TRBV19	NA	NA	TRBJ2-1	TGTGCCAGTAGTATAGGGAGGGACAATGAGCAGTTCTTC	CASSIGRDNEQFF